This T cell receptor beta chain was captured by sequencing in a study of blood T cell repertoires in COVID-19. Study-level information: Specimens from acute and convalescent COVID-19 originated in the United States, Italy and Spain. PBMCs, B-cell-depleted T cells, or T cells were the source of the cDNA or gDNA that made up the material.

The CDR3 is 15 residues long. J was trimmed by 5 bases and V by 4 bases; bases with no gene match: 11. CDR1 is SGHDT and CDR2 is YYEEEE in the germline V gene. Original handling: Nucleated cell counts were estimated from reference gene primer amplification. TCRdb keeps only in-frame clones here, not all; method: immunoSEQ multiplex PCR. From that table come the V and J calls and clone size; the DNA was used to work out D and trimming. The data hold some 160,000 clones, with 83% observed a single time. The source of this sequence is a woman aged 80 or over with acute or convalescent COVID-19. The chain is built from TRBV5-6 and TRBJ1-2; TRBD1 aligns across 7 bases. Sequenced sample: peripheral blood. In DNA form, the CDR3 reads TGTGCCAGCAGCCTCACAGGGGCCAGCGCTTATGGCTACACCTTC. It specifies CASSLTGASAYGYTF.